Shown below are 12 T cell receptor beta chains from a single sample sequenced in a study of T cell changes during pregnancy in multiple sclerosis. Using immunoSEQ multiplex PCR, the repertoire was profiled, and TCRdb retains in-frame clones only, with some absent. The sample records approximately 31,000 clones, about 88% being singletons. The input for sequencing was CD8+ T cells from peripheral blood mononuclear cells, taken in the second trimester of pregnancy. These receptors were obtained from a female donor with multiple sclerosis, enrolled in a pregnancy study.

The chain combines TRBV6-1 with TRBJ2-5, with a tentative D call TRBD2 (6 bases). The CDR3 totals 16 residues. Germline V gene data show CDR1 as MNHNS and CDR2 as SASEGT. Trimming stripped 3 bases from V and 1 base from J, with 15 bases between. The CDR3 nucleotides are TGTGCCAGCAGTGAGTCTCGCGGGGTCGGCCAAGAGACCCAGTACTTC. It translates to CASSESRGVGQETQYF.

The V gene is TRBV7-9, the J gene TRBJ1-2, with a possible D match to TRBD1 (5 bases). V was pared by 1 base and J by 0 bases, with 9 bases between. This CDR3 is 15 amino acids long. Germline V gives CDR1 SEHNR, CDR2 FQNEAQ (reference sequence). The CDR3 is CASSLVQGTNYGYTF. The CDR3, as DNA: TGTGCCAGCAGCTTAGTCCAGGGAACTAACTATGGCTACACCTTC.

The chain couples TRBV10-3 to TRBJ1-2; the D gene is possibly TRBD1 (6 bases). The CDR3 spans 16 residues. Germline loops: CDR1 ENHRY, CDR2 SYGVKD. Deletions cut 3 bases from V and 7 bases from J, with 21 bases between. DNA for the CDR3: TGTGCCATCAGTGAACTCCCCACGGGGGGGGCCTTTGGCTACACCTTC. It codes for CAISELPTGGAFGYTF.

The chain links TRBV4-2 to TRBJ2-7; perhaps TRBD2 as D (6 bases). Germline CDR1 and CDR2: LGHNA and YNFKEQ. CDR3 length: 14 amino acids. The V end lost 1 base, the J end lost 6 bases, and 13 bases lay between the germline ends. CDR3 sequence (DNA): TGTGCCAGCAGCCAAGGGGTAGCGGAAGGCGAGCAGTACTTC. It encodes CASSQGVAEGEQYF.

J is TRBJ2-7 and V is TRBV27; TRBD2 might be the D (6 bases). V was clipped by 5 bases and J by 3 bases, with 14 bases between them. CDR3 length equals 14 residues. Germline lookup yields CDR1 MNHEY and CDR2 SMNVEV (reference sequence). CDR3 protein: CASSQLGRGYEQYF. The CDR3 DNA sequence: TGTGCCAGCAGTCAACTCGGGAGAGGCTACGAGCAGTACTTC.

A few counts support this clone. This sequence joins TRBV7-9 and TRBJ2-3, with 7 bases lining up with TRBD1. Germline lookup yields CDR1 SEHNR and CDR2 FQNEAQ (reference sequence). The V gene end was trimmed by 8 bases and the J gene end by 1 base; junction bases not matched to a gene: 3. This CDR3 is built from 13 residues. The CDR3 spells CASHRGGTDTQYF. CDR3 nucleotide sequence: TGTGCCAGCCACAGGGGTGGCACAGATACGCAGTATTTT.

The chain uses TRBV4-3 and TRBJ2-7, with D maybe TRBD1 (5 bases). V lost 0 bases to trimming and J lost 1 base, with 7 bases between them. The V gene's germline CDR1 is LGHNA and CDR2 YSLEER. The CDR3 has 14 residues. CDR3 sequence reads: CASSQDRESYEQYF. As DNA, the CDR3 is TGCGCCAGCAGCCAAGACAGGGAATCCTACGAGCAGTACTTC.

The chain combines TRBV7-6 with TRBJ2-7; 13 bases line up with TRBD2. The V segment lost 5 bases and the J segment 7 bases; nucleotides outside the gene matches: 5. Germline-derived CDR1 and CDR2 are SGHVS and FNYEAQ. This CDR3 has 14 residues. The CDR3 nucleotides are TGTGCCAGCAGCATAGGACTAGCGGGAGTGGAGCAGTACTTC. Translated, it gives CASSIGLAGVEQYF.

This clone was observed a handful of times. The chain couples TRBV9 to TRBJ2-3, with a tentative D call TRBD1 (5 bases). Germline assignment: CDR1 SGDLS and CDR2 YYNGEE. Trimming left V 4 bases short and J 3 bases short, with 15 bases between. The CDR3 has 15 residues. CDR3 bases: TGTGCCAGCAGCCTTAGAGGCAGGGAAACAGATACGCAGTATTTT. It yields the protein CASSLRGRETDTQYF.

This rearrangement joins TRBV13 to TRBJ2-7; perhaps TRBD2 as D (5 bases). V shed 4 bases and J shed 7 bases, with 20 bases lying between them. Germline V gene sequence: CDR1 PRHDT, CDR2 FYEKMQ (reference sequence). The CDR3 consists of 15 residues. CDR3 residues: CASSSTMGSVKEQYF. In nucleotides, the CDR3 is TGTGCCAGCAGCTCGACGATGGGTAGCGTCAAGGAGCAGTACTTC.

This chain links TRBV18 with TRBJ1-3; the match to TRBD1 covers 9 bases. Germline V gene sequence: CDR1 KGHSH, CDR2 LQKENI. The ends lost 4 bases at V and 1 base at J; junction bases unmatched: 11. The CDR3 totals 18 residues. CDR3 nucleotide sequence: TGTGCCAGCTCACGGGACAGGGCCAACGTTATTTCTGGAAACACCATATATTTT. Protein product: CASSRDRANVISGNTIYF.

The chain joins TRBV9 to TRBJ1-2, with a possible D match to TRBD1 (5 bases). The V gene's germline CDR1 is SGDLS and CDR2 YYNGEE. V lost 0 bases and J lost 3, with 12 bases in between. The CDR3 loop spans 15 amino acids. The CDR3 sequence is CASSVVPGPDYGYTF. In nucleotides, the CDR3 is TGTGCCAGCAGCGTAGTACCAGGGCCGGACTATGGCTACACCTTC.